The clone carrying this T cell receptor (beta chain) was counted between two and nine times. One junction end disagrees with the germline gene, perhaps due to a read error. CDR3 size: 13 residues. Germline V lookup: CDR1 MGHRA, CDR2 YSYEKL. The data belong to a study of patients and donors after allogeneic stem cell transplantation. TCRdb processed the RT-PCR reads anew with MiXCR; each CDR3 protein has one entry. The table has roughly 200,000 distinct CDR3 sequences, around two fifths seen once. Material for sequencing was blood, either unsorted or a sorted T cell fraction (not recorded which). The source is a human donor who was either an allogeneic HSCT recipient or a stem cell or donor lymphocyte infusion donor (not recorded which). It is not recorded whose cells these are; they may come from a transplant donor. The chain joins TRBV4-1 to TRBJ1-2, with D tentatively TRBD1 (6 bases). The CDR3 here is CASSQAPDRPRAF. The CDR3 DNA reads TGCGCCAGCAGCCAAGCCCCAGACAGGCCCAGGGCTTTC.